This T cell receptor beta chain was sequenced during a study of cytomegalovirus exposure and HLA in healthy donors. Use of 60 Vbeta and 13 Jbeta primers characterized the PCR. The table came from immunoSEQ multiplex PCR; TCRdb's copy has only in-frame clones and leaves some out. The repertoire holds some 120,000 clones, with more than 60% as singletons. Trimming stripped 6 bases from V and 0 bases from J, with 17 bases between. The CDR3 is 17 residues long. Germline CDR1 LNHDA, CDR2 SQIVND (reference sequence). The source is a woman between 45 and 60 years old in good health and CMV-seropositive. The chain couples TRBV19 to TRBJ2-2, with D perhaps matching TRBD1 (6 bases). The sequenced sample consisted of PBMCs. In DNA form, the CDR3 reads TGTGCCAGTAGGGGACACCGTCCAACCTCGAACACCGGGGAGCTGTTTTTT. Its protein product is CASRGHRPTSNTGELFF.